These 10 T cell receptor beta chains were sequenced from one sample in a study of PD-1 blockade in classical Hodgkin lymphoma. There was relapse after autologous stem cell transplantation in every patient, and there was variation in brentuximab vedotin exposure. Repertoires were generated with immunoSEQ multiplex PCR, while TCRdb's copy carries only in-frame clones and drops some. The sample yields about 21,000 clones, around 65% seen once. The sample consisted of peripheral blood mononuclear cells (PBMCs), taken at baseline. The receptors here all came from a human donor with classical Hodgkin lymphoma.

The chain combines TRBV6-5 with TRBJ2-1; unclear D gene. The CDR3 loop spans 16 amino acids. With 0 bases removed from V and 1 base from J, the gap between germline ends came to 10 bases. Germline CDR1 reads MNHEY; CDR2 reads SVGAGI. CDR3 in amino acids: CASSYSVPNSYNEQFF. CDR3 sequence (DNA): TGTGCCAGCAGTTACTCTGTGCCTAATTCCTACAATGAGCAGTTCTTC.

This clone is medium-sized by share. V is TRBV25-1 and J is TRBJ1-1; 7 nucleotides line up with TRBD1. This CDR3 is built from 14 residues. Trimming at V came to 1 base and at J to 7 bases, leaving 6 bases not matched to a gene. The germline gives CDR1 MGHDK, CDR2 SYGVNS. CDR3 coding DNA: TGTGCCAGCAGTGAATTCGGGGGACAGCTTGAAGCTTTCTTT. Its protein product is CASSEFGGQLEAFF.

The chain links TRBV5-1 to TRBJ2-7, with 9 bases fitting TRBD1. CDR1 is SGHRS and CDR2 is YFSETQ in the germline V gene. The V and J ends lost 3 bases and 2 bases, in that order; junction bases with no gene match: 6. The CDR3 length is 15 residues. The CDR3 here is CASSSYGTGTYEQYF. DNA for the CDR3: TGCGCCAGCAGCTCCTACGGGACAGGGACCTACGAGCAGTACTTC.

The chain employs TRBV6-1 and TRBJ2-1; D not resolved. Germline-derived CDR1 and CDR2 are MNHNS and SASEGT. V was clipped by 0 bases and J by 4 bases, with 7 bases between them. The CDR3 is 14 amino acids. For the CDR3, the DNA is TGTGCCAGCAGTGAAGCCACACTTTACAATGAGCAGTTCTTC. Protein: CASSEATLYNEQFF.

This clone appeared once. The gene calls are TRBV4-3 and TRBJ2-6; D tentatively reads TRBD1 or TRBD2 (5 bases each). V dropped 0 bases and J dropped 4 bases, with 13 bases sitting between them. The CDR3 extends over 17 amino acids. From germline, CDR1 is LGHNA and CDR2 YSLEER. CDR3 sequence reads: CASSQEGAGWGANVLTF. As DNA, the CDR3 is TGCGCCAGCAGCCAAGAAGGGGCGGGCTGGGGGGCCAACGTCCTGACTTTC.

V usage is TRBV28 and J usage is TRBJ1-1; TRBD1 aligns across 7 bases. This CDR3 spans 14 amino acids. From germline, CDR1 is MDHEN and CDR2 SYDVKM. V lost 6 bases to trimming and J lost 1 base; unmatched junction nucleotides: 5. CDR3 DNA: TGTGCCAGCAGGGACAGGTTGACGAACACTGAAGCTTTCTTT. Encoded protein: CASRDRLTNTEAFF.

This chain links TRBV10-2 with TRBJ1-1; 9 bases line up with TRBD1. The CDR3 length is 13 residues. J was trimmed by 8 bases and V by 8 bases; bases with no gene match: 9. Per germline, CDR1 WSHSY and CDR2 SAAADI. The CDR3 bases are TGCGCCAGCTGCCGGGACAGGGTTTCCGAAGCTTTCTTT. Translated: CASCRDRVSEAFF.

CDR3 sequence reads: CASSLTGPGDTQYF. The CDR3 bases are TGTGCCAGCAGCTTGACGGGGCCAGGGGATACGCAGTATTTT. The V call is TRBV11-3, the J call TRBJ2-3; D tentatively fits TRBD1 or TRBD2 (5 bases each). V was cut by 3 bases and J by 6 bases, with 13 bases left in between. The length of the CDR3 is 14 residues. CDR1 and CDR2 from the germline V gene are SGHNT and YENEEA.

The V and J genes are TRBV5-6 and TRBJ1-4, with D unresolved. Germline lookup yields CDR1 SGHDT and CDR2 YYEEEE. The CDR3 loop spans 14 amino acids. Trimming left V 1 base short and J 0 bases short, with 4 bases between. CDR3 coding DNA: TGTGCCAGCAGCTTGTCAGCAACTAATGAAAAACTGTTTTTT. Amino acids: CASSLSATNEKLFF.

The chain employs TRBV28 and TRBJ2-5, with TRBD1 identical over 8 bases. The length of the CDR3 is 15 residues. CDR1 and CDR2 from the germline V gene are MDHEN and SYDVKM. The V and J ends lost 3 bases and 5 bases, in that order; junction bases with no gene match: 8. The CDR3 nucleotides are TGTGCCAGCAGTTTTTCAGGACAGGGAACCGAGACCCAGTACTTC. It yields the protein CASSFSGQGTETQYF. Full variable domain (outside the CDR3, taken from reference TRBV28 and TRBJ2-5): DVKVTQSSRYLVKRTGEKVFLECVQDMDHENMFWYRQDPGLGLRLIYFSYDVKMKEKGDIPEGYSVSREKKERFSLILESASTNQTSMYLCASSFSGQGTETQYFGPGTRLLVL.